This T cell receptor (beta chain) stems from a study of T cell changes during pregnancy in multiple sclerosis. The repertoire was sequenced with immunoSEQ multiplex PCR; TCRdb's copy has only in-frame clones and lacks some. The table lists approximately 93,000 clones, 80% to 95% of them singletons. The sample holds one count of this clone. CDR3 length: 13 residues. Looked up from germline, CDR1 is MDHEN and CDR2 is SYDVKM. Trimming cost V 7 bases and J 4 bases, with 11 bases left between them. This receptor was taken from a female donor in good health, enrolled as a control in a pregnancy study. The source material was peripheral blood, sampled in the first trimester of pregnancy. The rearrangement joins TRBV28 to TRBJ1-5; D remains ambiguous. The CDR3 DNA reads TGTGCCAGCAAAGCCCACCTTAATCAGCCCCAGCATTTT. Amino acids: CASKAHLNQPQHF.